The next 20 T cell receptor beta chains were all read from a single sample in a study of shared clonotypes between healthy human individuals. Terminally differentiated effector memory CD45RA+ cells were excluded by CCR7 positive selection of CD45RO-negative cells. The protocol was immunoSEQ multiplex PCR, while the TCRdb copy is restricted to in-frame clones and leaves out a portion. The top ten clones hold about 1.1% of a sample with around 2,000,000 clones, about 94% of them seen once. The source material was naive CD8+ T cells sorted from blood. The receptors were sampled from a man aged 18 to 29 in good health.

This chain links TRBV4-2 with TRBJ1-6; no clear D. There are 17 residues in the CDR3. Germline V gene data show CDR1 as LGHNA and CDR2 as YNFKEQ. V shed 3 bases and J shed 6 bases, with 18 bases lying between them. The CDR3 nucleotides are TGTGCCAGCAGCCACGAGGACCTGGTAACATTTAATTCACCCCTCCACTTT. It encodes CASSHEDLVTFNSPLHF.

The CDR3 spells CASSQDTGGGYGYTF. In nucleotides, the CDR3 is TGCGCCAGCAGCCAAGACACAGGGGGTGGCTATGGCTACACCTTC. The J gene is TRBJ1-2, the V gene TRBV4-3, with 8 bases identical to TRBD1. CDR1 LGHNA and CDR2 YSLEER come from the germline V gene. The CDR3 has 15 residues. With 0 bases clipped from V and 4 bases from J, the junction kept 4 bases outside the gene matches.

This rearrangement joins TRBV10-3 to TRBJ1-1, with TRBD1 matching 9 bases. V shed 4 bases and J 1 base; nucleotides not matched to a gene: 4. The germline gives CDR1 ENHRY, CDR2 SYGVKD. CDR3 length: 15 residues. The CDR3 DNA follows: TGTGCCATCAGTGGCCGACAGGGGGGGAACACTGAAGCTTTCTTT. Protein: CAISGRQGGNTEAFF.

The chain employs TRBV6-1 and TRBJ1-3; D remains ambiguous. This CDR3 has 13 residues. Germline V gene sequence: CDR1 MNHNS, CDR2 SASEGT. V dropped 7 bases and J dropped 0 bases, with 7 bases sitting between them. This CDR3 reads CASTGGSGNTIYF. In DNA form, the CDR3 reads TGTGCCAGCACGGGAGGCTCTGGAAACACCATATATTTT.

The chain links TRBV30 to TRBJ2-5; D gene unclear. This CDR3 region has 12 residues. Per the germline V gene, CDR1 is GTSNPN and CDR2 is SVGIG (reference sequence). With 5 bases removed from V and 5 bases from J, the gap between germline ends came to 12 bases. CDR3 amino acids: CAWETNEETQYF. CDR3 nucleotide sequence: TGTGCCTGGGAAACCAATGAGGAGACCCAGTACTTC.

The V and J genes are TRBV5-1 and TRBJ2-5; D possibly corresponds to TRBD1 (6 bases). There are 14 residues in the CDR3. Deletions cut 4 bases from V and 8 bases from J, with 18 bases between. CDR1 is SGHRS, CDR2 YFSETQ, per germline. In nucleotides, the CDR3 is TGCGCCAGCAGCAGCCCGACAGGCGAGGGAACCCAGTACTTC. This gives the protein CASSSPTGEGTQYF.

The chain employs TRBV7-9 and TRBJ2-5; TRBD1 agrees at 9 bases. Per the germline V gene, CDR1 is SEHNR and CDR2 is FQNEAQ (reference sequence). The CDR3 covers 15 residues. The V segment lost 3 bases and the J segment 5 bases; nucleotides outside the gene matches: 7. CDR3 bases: TGTGCCAGCAGCTTCACAGGGGGCTACGAGGAGACCCAGTACTTC. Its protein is CASSFTGGYEETQYF.

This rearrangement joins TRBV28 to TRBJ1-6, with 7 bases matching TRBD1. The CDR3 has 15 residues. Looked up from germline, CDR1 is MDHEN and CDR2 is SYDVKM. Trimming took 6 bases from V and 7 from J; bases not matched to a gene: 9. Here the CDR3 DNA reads TGTGCCAGCAGCGACTCGGGGACAGCCAATTCACCCCTCCACTTT. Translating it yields CASSDSGTANSPLHF.

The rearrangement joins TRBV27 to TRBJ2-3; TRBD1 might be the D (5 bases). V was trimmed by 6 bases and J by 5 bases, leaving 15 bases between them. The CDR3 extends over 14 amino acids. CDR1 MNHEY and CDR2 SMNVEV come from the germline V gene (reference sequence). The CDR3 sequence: CASRGQAAGDTQYF. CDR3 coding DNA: TGTGCCAGCAGGGGGCAGGCAGCAGGAGATACGCAGTATTTT.

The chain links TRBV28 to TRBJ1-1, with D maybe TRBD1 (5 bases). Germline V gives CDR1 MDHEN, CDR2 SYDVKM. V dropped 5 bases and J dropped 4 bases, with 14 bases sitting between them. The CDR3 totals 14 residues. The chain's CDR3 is CASSLPRDSTEAFF. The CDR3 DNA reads TGTGCCAGCAGTCTACCCAGGGATAGCACTGAAGCTTTCTTT.

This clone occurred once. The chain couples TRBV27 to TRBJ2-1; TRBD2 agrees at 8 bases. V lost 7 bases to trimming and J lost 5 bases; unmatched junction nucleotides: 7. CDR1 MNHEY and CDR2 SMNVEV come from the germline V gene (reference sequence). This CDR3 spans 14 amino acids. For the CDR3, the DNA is TGTGCCAGCACCGTCCTAGCGGGTGACAATGAGCAGTTCTTC. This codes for CASTVLAGDNEQFF.

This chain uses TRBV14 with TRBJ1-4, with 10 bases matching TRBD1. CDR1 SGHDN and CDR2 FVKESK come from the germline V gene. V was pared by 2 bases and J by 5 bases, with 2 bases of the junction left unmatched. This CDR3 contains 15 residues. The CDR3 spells CASSQSGQGNEKLFF. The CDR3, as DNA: TGTGCCAGCAGCCAATCGGGACAGGGGAATGAAAAACTGTTTTTT.

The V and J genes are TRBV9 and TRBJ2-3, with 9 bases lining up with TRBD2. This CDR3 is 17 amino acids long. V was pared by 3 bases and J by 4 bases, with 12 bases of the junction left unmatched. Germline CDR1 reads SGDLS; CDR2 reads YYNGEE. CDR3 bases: TGTGCCAGCAGCGCCCACCGTAGCGGGAGACTCGCAGATACGCAGTATTTT. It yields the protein CASSAHRSGRLADTQYF. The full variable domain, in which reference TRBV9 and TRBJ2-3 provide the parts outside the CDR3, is DSGVTQTPKHLITATGQRVTLRCSPRSGDLSVYWYQQSLDQGLQFLIQYYNGEERAKGNILERFSAQQFPDLHSELNLSSLELGDSALYFCASSAHRSGRLADTQYFGPGTRLTVL.

DNA for the CDR3: TGTGCCAGCAGCTTGGCCGTCTCAGTACAGCCCCAGCATTTT. Translation: CASSLAVSVQPQHF. This chain joins TRBV5-8 and TRBJ1-5; D gene ambiguous. Trimming cost V 0 bases and J 7 bases, with 11 bases left between them. The CDR3 is 14 amino acids. Germline V lookup: CDR1 SGHTS, CDR2 YDEGEE. The full variable domain, rest sourced from reference TRBV5-8 and TRBJ1-5, is EAGVTQSPTHLIKTRGQQATLRCSPISGHTSVYWYQQALGLGLQFLLWYDEGEERNRGNFPPRFSGRQFPNYSSELNVNALELEDSALYLCASSLAVSVQPQHFGDGTRLSIL.

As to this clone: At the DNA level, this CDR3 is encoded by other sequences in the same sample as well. The chain's CDR3 is CASSLVPGLNTEAFF. CDR3 nucleotide sequence: TGTGCCAGCAGCTTAGTCCCAGGGCTGAACACTGAAGCTTTCTTT. The gene calls are TRBV7-9 and TRBJ1-1; TRBD1 might be the D (5 bases). V was trimmed by 1 base and J by 0 bases, leaving 9 bases between them. The CDR3 is 15 amino acids. CDR1 and CDR2 (germline): SEHNR, FQNEAQ (reference sequence).

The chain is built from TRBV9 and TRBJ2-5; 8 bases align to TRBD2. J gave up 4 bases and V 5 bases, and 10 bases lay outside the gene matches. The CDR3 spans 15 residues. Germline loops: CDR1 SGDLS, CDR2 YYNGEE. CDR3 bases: TGTGCCAGCAGTGCCGCCGGGACTAGTTTAGAGACCCAGTACTTC. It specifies CASSAAGTSLETQYF.

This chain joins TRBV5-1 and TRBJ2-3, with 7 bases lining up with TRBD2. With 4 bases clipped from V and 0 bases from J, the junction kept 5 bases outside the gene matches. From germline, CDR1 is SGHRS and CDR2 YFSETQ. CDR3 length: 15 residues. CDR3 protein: CASSDLSGSTDTQYF. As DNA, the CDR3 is TGCGCCAGCAGCGATCTTAGCGGGAGCACAGATACGCAGTATTTT.

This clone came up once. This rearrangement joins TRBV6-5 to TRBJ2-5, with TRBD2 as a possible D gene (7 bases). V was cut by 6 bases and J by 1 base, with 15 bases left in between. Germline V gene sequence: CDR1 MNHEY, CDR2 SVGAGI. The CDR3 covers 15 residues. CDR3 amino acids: CASRPTGGSQETQYF. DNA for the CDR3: TGTGCCAGCAGGCCCACGGGGGGCTCCCAAGAGACCCAGTACTTC.

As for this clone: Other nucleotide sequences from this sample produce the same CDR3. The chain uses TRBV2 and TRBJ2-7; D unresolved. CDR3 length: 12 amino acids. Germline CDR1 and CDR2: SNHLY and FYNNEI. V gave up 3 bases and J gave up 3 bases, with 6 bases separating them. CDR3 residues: CASSDGVYEQYF. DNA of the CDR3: TGTGCCAGCAGTGATGGGGTCTACGAGCAGTACTTC.

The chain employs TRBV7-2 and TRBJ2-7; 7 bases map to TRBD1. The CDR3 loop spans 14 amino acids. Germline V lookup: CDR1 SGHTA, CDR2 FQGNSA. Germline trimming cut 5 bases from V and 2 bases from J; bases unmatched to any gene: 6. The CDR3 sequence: CASSPGGQTYEQYF. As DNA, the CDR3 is TGTGCCAGCAGCCCAGGGGGTCAGACCTACGAGCAGTACTTC.